The source of this T cell receptor (beta chain) is a study of PD-1 blockade in classical Hodgkin lymphoma. All patients relapsed after autologous stem cell transplantation, and brentuximab vedotin exposure varied. Complete response, partial response or progressive disease was each patient's best response. The method was immunoSEQ multiplex PCR; TCRdb's version includes in-frame clones alone and lacks a portion of them. The sample has tens of thousands of clones; approximately 87% are singletons. CDR1 is MGHRA and CDR2 is YSYEKL in the germline V gene. The CDR3 length is 17 residues. Trimming shortened V by 1 base and J by 1 base, and 14 bases separated the two germline ends.

The origin of this receptor is a human donor with classical Hodgkin lymphoma. The source material was peripheral blood mononuclear cells (PBMCs), sampled before the second cycle of nivolumab. This chain uses TRBV4-1 with TRBJ1-3, with no clear D. CDR3 region: CASSQVSPRLSGNTIYF. Written as DNA, the CDR3 is TGCGCCAGCAGCCAAGTTTCACCCAGGTTGTCTGGAAACACCATATATTTT.